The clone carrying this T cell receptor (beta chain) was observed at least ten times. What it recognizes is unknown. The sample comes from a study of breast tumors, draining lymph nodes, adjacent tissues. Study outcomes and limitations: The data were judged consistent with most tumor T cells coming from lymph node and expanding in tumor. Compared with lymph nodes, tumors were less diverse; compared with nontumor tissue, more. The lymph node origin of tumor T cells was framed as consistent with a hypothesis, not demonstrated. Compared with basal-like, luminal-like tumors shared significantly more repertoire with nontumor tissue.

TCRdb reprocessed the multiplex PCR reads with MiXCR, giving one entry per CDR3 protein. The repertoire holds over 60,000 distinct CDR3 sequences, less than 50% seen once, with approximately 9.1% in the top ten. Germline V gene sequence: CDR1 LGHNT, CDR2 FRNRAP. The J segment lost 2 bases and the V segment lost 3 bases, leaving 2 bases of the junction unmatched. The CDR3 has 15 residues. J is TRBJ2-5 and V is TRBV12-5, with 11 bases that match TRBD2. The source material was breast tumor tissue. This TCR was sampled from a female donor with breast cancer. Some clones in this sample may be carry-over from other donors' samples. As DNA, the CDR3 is TGTGCTAGTGGTTTTAGCGGGAGGGGACAAGAGACCCAGTACTTC. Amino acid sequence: CASGFSGRGQETQYF. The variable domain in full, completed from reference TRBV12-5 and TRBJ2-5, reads DARVTQTPRHKVTEMGQEVTMRCQPILGHNTVFWYRQTMMQGLELLAYFRNRAPLDDSGMPKDRFSAEMPDATLATLKIQPSEPRDSAVYFCASGFSGRGQETQYFGPGTRLLVL.